This T cell receptor beta chain was identified in a study of T cells in Graves' hyperthyroidism and ophthalmopathy. Remarks on this clonotype: Its antigen is not known.

Whole-study findings and limits: Most clonotypes expanded in thyroid above 0.001 were likewise present in blood.

Amplification of TCR beta CDR3 regions was performed using RNA transcripts as template. An initial round of RT-PCR targeting the TCR CDR3 relied on the HTBI primer set. TCRdb analysed the multiplex PCR reads with MiXCR anew, one entry per CDR3 protein. The data hold around 350,000 distinct CDR3 sequences, with roughly 15% observed a single time. Material for sequencing was blood. This sequence originates from a woman under 40 with Graves' ophthalmopathy.

CDR3 region: CSARAGTSNTGELFF. The CDR3 nucleotides are TGCAGTGCTAGAGCGGGGACTTCGAACACCGGGGAGCTGTTTTTT. The chain joins TRBV20-1 to TRBJ2-2; D is perhaps TRBD2 (6 bases). Germline-derived CDR1 and CDR2 are DFQATT and SNEGSKA (reference sequence). The CDR3 is made up of 15 amino acids. Trimming removed 1 base at V and 0 bases at J, with 9 bases between.